This T cell receptor beta chain was captured in a study of brain T cells in children with intractable seizures. The CDR3 extends over 12 amino acids. V lost 3 bases, J lost 8 bases, and 8 bases lay in between. Germline V gene lookup returns CDR1 SGHVS and CDR2 FNYEAQ. Generated by immunoSEQ multiplex PCR, the TCRdb table keeps only in-frame clones and is missing some. The sample holds fewer than 85,000 clones, roughly 91% seen once. Sequences were derived from peripheral blood, sampled at surgery. The chain carries TRBV7-6 and TRBJ2-1; unclear D gene. This clonotype was sampled from a boy in the first two years of life with tuberous sclerosis and intractable seizures. The CDR3 spells CASSFGVDEQFF. The CDR3 DNA sequence: TGTGCCAGCAGCTTTGGGGTGGATGAGCAGTTCTTC.